The entry that follows covers one T cell receptor (beta chain) sequence. Its binding antigen is unknown. Within one base of it there is no much larger clone, and no base qualities were kept. Its CDR3 holds 14 amino acids, cysteine through phenylalanine. Of the read, only the CDR3 DNA is kept; its 42 bases are in frame from base 1. The germline V gene specifies SGHAT as CDR1 and FQNNGV as CDR2. Trimming takes 9 bases off V and 6 bases off J; junction bases not matched to a gene: 10. The data originate from a study of Ad26.COV2.S vaccination and SARS-CoV-2 variants (dated by TCRdb to 2020 to 2023). A note on the overall study: Donors in the vaccine arm were drawn from COV1001, a multicentre, randomized, double-blind, placebo-controlled phase I-IIa trial testing Ad26.COV2.S in healthy adults. Dosing of Ad26.COV2.S was intramuscular, at either 5x10^10 or 1x10^11 viral particles, delivered as one shot or as two shots spaced 56 days apart. Investigators did not know the trial group allocation while performing experiments and assessing outcomes. TCRbeta repertoire sequencing served as the tool for gauging how specific and how broad the SARS-CoV-2-reactive T cell receptors were following Ad26.COV2.S vaccination. The TCR-sequenced set comprised around 32 samples: about 19 Ad26.COV2.S vaccine recipients, 5 placebo recipients and 8 SARS-CoV-2 convalescent individuals. Trial participants were randomized into five groups of five: low-dose or high-dose Ad26.COV2.S given once or twice, or placebo on both occasions.

TCRbeta CDR3 regions were sequenced with the immunoSEQ Assay. After extraction, genomic DNA underwent amplification by bias-controlled multiplex PCR, followed by high-throughput sequencing. For the original study's pipeline: To quantify the absolute abundance of every unique TCRbeta CDR3 region, sequences were collapsed and filtered. T cell fraction was estimated by normalizing TCRbeta template counts to usable DNA, which was measured by amplifying reference genes present in all nucleated cells. Repertoire TCRs were annotated as SARS-CoV-2-specific by exact matching of V gene, CDR3 amino acid sequence and J gene to a known reactive TCR set. MIRA supplied the reference SARS-CoV-2 TCR set, which was filtered for enrichment in COVID-19-positive ImmuneCODE repertoires so that public or cross-reactive TCRs were removed. Drawing on the MIRA antigens, annotated TCRs were analysed further at the level of specific ORF or position within ORF. Depth was the summed frequency of annotated unique rearrangements, while breadth was defined as annotated unique rearrangements over total unique productive rearrangements. Group comparisons of TCR breadth used two-sided Wilcoxon rank-sum tests. TCRdb took over this immuneACCESS table, retaining in-frame rearrangements with V and J assigned. Such tables are incomplete; in checked studies, under half of the missing clones stem from an unresolved V gene, and the remainder is unexplained. The V and J calls and clone size were taken over from that table, and D and trimming were inferred from the DNA. The sample table contains more than 300,000 clones; only one count was recorded for 65% to 90% of them. Roughly 10% of the sample comes from the top ten.

General study outcomes and caveats: According to the authors, total T cell responses may have been underestimated by the TCR breadth and depth analyses. The study lacked the statistical power to compare responses across vaccine doses or regimens. After vaccination, substantial breadth of spike-specific CD8+ and CD4+ T cell responses was reported. Compared with placebo recipients, Ad26.COV2.S recipients showed higher spike-specific TCR breadth (P = 0.0014). Non-spike TCR breadth was comparable between vaccine and placebo recipients, consistent with the vaccine containing only spike.

Explained via the paper, the treatment or condition label denotes: about 20 received Ad26.COV2.S at low or high dose, single or two shots; a few received placebo; per-sample allocation not given. For vaccine and placebo recipients, the sequenced repertoires came from samples collected on day 63 after the first injection. Cohort 1b enrolled 25 adults aged 18-55 years at a single site in Boston, USA, between 29 July and 7 August 2020. Ad26.COV2.S was a replication-incompetent adenovirus type 26 vector expressing a prefusion-stabilized SARS-CoV-2 spike protein from the original Wuhan strain. Sequences were derived from peripheral blood, sampled in a trial of Ad26.COV2.S vaccine versus placebo. The TCR sequence derives from a person aged 18-65 years who received the Ad26.COV2.S COVID-19 vaccine or a placebo. The chain uses TRBV11-2 and TRBJ2-7, with TRBD1 matching 11 junction bases. CDR3 sequence: CASSTGQGAVEQYF. The DNA is as follows: TGTGCCAGTAGTACTGGACAGGGGGCGGTCGAGCAGTACTTC.